This TCR beta chain was retrieved from a study of CD8 T cells in Susac syndrome. Whole-study findings and limits: It was acknowledged in the study that its TCR sequencing and HLA analysis involved a relatively small number of individuals.

Both CD4+ and CD8+ T cells were negatively isolated, and TEMRA cells underwent FACS enrichment. Random hexamers were used to reverse transcribe an amount of roughly 0.5 to 1 ug RNA. By means of immunoSEQ multiplex PCR, TCR beta CDR3 spanning 54 Vbeta and 13 Jbeta underwent amplification. TCRdb recomputed calls from the immunoSEQ multiplex PCR reads with MiXCR, one row per CDR3 protein. The data show about 300,000 distinct CDR3 sequences, around nine tenths seen once. In the case of this clonotype: Its antigen is still unknown.

The specimen was CD8+ T cells from PBMCs. The sequence was obtained from a human donor with multiple sclerosis.

The CDR3 DNA reads as TGTGCCAGCAGTAGCGGGTTGACTAAAAACATTCAGTACTTC. This encodes CASSSGLTKNIQYF. This sequence joins TRBV6-5 and TRBJ2-4, with a possible D match to TRBD2 (6 bases). The length of the CDR3 is 14 residues. The germline CDR1 and CDR2 sequences are MNHEY and SVGAGI. Trimming cost V 5 bases and J 4 bases, with 12 bases left between them.